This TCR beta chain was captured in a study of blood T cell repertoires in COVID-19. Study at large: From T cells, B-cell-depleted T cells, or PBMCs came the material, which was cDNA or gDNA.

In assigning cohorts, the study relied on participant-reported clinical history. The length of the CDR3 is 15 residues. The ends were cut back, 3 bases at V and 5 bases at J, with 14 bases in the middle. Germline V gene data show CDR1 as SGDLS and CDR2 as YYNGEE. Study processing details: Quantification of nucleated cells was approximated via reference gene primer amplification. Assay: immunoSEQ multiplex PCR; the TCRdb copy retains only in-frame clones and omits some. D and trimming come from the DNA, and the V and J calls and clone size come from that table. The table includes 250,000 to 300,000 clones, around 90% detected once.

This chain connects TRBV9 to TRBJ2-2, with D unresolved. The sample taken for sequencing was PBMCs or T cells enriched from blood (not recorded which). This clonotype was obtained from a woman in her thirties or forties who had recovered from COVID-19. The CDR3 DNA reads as TGTGCCAGCAGCGCTGGTCGACTCGGGACCGGGGAGCTGTTTTTT. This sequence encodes CASSAGRLGTGELFF.